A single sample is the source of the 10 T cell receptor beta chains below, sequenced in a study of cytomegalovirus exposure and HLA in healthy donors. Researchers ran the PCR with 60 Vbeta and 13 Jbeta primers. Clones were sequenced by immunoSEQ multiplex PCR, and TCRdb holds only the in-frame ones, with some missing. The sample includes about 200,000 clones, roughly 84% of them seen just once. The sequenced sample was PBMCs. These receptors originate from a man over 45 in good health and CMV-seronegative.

In DNA, the CDR3 is TGTGCCAGCAGTTACAATGGTGGGACAGCTTCCTACGAGCAGTACTTC. As protein: CASSYNGGTASYEQYF. This chain connects TRBV6-6 to TRBJ2-7, with 7 bases that match TRBD1. The CDR3 has 16 residues. The germline V gene has CDR1 MNHNY and CDR2 SVGAGI (reference sequence). Unmatched junction bases numbered 8, after V lost 2 bases and J lost 1 base.

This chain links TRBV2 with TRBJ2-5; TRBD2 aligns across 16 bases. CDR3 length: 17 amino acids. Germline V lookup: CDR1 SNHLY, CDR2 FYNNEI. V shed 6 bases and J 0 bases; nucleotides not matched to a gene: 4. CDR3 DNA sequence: TGTGCCAGCAGCGCGGGACTAGCGGGAGGGAACCAAGAGACCCAGTACTTC. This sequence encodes CASSAGLAGGNQETQYF.

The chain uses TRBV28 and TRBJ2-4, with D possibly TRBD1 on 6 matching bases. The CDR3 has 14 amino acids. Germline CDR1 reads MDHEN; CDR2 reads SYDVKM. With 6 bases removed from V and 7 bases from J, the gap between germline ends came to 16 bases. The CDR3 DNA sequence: TGTGCCAGCAGGACTACAGGGTCCAGGAACATTCAGTACTTC. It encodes CASRTTGSRNIQYF. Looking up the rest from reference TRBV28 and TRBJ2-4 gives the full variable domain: DVKVTQSSRYLVKRTGEKVFLECVQDMDHENMFWYRQDPGLGLRLIYFSYDVKMKEKGDIPEGYSVSREKKERFSLILESASTNQTSMYLCASRTTGSRNIQYFGAGTRLSVL.

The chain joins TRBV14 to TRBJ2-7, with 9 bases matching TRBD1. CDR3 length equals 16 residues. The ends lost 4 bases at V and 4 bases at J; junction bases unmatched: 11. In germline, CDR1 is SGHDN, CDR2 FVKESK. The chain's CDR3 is CASSRGRGQGLYEQYF. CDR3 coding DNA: TGTGCCAGCAGCCGAGGGAGAGGACAGGGGCTTTACGAGCAGTACTTC.

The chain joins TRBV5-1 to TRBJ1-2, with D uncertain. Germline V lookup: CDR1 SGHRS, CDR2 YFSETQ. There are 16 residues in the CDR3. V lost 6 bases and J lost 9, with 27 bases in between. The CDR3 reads CASILLTTGSGVSYTF. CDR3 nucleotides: TGCGCCAGCATCCTTCTTACGACGGGCAGCGGTGTAAGCTACACCTTC.

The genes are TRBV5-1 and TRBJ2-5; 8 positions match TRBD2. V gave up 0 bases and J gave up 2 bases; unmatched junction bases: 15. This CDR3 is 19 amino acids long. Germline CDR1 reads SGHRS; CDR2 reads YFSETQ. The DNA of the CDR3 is TGCGCCAGCAGCTTGGCCTTGACGGGAGGGCCGGTAGTGCAAGAGACCCAGTACTTC. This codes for CASSLALTGGPVVQETQYF.

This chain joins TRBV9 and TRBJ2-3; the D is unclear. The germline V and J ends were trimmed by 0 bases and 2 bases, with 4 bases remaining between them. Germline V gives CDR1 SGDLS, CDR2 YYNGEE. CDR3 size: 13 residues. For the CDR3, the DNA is TGTGCCAGCAGCGTAGGGGCCACAGATACGCAGTATTTT. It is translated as CASSVGATDTQYF. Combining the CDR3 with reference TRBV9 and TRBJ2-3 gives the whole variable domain DSGVTQTPKHLITATGQRVTLRCSPRSGDLSVYWYQQSLDQGLQFLIQYYNGEERAKGNILERFSAQQFPDLHSELNLSSLELGDSALYFCASSVGATDTQYFGPGTRLTVL.

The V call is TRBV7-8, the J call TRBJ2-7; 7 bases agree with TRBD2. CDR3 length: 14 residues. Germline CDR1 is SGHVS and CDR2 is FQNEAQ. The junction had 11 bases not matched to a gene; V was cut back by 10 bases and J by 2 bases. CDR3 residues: CATTRQGGTYEQYF. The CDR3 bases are TGTGCCACTACCCGGCAGGGAGGGACCTACGAGCAGTACTTC.

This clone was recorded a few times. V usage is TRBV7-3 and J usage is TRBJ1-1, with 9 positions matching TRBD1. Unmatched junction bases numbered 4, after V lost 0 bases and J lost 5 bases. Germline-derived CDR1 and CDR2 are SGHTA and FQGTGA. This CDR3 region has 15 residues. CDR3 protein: CASSLTAGQGTEAFF. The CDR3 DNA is TGTGCCAGCAGCTTAACCGCGGGACAGGGTACTGAAGCTTTCTTT.

CDR3 coding DNA: TGTGCCAGCAGCCGGACTAGCGGGAGAGAGACCCAGTACTTC. Its translation: CASSRTSGRETQYF. The chain is built from TRBV7-3 and TRBJ2-5; 13 nucleotides align to TRBD2. The germline gives CDR1 SGHTA, CDR2 FQGTGA. The CDR3 extends over 14 amino acids. The V gene end was trimmed by 5 bases and the J gene end by 4 bases; junction bases not matched to a gene: 1.